This TCR beta chain was obtained from a study of blood T cell repertoires in COVID-19. Participants had their cohort set by participant-reported clinical history. CDR1 and CDR2 from the germline V gene are SGHKS and YYEKEE (reference sequence). CDR3 length equals 15 residues. V gave up 5 bases and J gave up 8 bases, with 20 bases separating them. As processed by the authors: Reference gene primer amplification gave nucleated cell count estimates. TCRdb keeps only in-frame clones here, not all; method: immunoSEQ multiplex PCR. The DNA was the basis for D and trimming; V, J and clone size are from that table. The sample holds roughly 250,000 clones, roughly 86% seen once.

What was sequenced was PBMCs or T cells enriched from blood (not recorded which). The sequence came from a woman aged 45-65 years who had recovered from COVID-19. The chain joins TRBV5-5 to TRBJ1-3, with D possibly being TRBD1 (6 bases). CDR3 protein: CASSLPGLGGDTIYF. DNA of the CDR3: TGTGCCAGCAGTCTTCCGGGCCTAGGGGGAGACACCATATATTTT.